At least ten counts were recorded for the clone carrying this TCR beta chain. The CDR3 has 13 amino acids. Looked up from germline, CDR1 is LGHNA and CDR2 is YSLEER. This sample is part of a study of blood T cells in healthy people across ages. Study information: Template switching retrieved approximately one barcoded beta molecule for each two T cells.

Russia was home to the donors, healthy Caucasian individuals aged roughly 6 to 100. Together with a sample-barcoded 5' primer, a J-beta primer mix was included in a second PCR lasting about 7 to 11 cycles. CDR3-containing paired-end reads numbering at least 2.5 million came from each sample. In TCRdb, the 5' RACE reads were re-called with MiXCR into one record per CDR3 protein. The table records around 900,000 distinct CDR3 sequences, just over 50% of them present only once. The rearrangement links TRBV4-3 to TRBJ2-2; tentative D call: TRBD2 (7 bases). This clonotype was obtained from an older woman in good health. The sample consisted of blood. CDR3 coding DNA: TGCGCAGGGGGGGGACACCAAGGGGGGGAGCTGTTTTTT. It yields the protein CAGGGHQGGELFF.